The subject of this entry is one T cell receptor (beta chain). Its antigen is not yet known. It has no much larger one-base neighbor in the sample; base qualities were not kept. The cohort consisted of more than 650 healthy bone marrow donors. At the time of sampling, every cohort member was nominally healthy, though immune exposures that went unrecorded were likely present. The donor tested CMV seropositive, placing the donor among the roughly 300 seropositive members of the cohort. Each donor provided a peripheral blood sample, and peripheral blood mononuclear cells were used for TCR beta sequencing. The Qiagen DNeasy Blood Extraction Kit was used to extract genomic DNA from the blood cell samples. This entry belongs to a study of cytomegalovirus exposure and HLA in healthy donors (TCRdb year 2017). Background on the whole study: According to an earlier analysis of 587 of the donors, about 179 million T cells yielded over 90 million unique TCR beta sequences and around 280 Gb of sequence data. Roughly 300 gigabases of sequencing data and 78 million or so unique TCR sequences were included in an early release covering several hundred HLA-typed donors. Of the roughly 430 genotyped donors, over 70% fell in the genetic ancestry cluster associated with self-reported Caucasian donors. The study aimed to test whether signatures of past pathogen exposure could be identified by cataloging public T cell receptors. The study profiled the T cell repertoires of 666 subjects by immunosequencing and related them to cytomegalovirus serostatus. Besides the first cohort of roughly 700 subjects, a separate validation cohort made up of 120 different subjects was used. The study combined high-throughput TCR immunosequencing, statistical association of individual TCRs with disease status, and machine learning to predict cytomegalovirus infection status. To study patterns of TCR occurrence, a later analysis re-analyzed previously published TCR beta repertoires from around 670 donors and added high-resolution HLA genotyping. Rather than drawing on any new phenotypic data, the later analysis identified candidate immune exposures from TCR beta sequences and the way those sequences occurred across donors. To decide whether each TCR beta V gene segment behaved as functional or pseudogenic, an earlier analysis of 587 of the donors relied on high-throughput TCR beta sequencing. Donor age, sex, ethnicity and CMV serostatus were compiled together with the repertoire data. A later genetic analysis used genome-wide SNP genotypes for about 60% of the roughly 700 donors, treating that subset as a discovery cohort. All discovery cohort repertoires had been generated on a single sequencing platform. HLA typing covered class I and class II loci at four-digit resolution. The number of donors typed differed by locus, with roughly 620-630 for A, B, C, DRB1 and DQB1, roughly 520 for DQA1, nearly 610 for DPA1, and about 450 for DPB1. Roughly 5 DR-DQ haplotypes were handled as single units for association and clustering, since linkage in the cohort was strong. Among about 360 genotyped donors of the cohort, an average of about 240,000 unique TCR beta nucleotide sequences were sequenced per donor, 15% to 20% of them non-productive. The research as a whole found: A further reported finding was that TCR beta sequences accurately predicted the HLA-A and HLA-B alleles for most subjects in the first cohort. Because the 87-base-pair reads could not distinguish some IMGT-functional V segments, including TRBV6-2 and TRBV6-3, those segments were excluded. A later genetic analysis reported fewer N-insertions in productive TCRs among donors in an Asian-associated ancestry cluster than the approximately 700-donor mean. In both the original and validation cohorts, the classifier was reported to diagnose cytomegalovirus status with high specificity and sensitivity. In a later analysis, most CMV-associated TCR beta chains were found to appear HLA-restricted, with HLA associations seemingly driven largely by CMV exposure. Around 16 rarely observed V segments, including chromosome 9 orphons, were excluded from the earlier analysis of approximately 600 of the donors because counts were too low. The authors suggested that the approach could potentially be extended to other disease states and immunological phenotypes. Roughly uniform sequencing depth across donors was assumed in presence/absence analyses, although this assumption may not hold. For the cohort, immune exposure information was limited to CMV serostatus. Broadly in line with IMGT annotations, most TCR beta V segments showed up in productive rearrangements about 87% or about 30% of the time in an earlier analysis of approximately 600 of the donors. According to a later analysis, TCR association rates differed among HLA loci, with DRB1 alleles showing the most associated TCRs and HLA-C alleles showing the fewest. Strong co-occurrence of HLA alleles, especially DR and DQ, made assigning TCR associations to individual alleles difficult. Compared with equally common non-associated chains, HLA-associated TCR beta chains in a later analysis were more clonally expanded and had lower generation probabilities. A total of 150 or so TCR beta chains were listed by the study as associated with cytomegalovirus. An association between a missense DCLRE1C variant and V-gene and J-gene trimming of TCR beta chains was found in a later genetic analysis and replicated in an independent cohort. A cluster of highly shared sequence variants was judged likely to be a technical artifact of the sequencing pipeline. According to a later analysis, parvovirus B19, influenza, CMV and Epstein-Barr virus appeared linked to several top co-occurrence clusters. Because HLA typing was missing for some donors at each locus, association tests included only the typed subset. While some public TCRs were present in many individuals, most TCR sequences turned up only very rarely across donors. A later analysis associated roughly 17,000 TCR beta sequences with specific HLA alleles at a false discovery rate of 0.05. The cohort was sequenced for TCR beta chains only, and without alpha or paired-chain data the features that could be detected were limited. Linkage disequilibrium might explain the correlated functional status among segregating V segments, but an unknown experimental factor could not be ruled out. A few of the identified cytomegalovirus-associated TCR beta chains were confirmed in vitro to be specific for cytomegalovirus antigens.

The library came from the immunoSEQ multiplex PCR assay. The multiplex PCR relied on a mix of 60 forward primers for TCR Vbeta segments and 13 reverse primers for TCR Jbeta segments. A multiplex PCR assay on genomic DNA amplified the CDR3 region of rearranged TCR beta genes. Amplified TCR beta libraries were sequenced as 87-base-pair reads on the Illumina HiSeq System. The study's own analysis went as follows. A later analysis tallied 70 million to 100 million unique TCR beta chains across the 666 repertoires, and about 12 million of those chains were shared by two or more donors. To remove PCR and sequencing errors, raw reads were error-corrected and collapsed into unique sequences using a nearest-neighbor algorithm that merged closely related sequences. CDR3 sequences were aligned to IMGT reference sequences to assign V, D and J gene segments. For a sequence to be retained, at least a six-nucleotide match to both a V gene segment and a J gene segment was required. A rearrangement counted as productive if the CDR3 had no stop codons and remained in frame with V and J, and every other rearrangement counted as non-productive. CDR3 was defined according to IMGT convention as the region running from the second conserved V-encoded cysteine to the conserved J-encoded phenylalanine. The earlier analysis of about 620 of the donors excluded sequences that lacked an unambiguous match to a single V gene segment. In an earlier analysis of approximately 590 of the donors, V segments were called functional above 56.7% productive rearrangements and were called segregating when the between-donor standard deviation exceeded 5%. A statistical classification framework was built for diagnosing cytomegalovirus status from the catalog of TCR beta chain sequences. In a later analysis, TCR nucleotide sequences were compared against IMGT/GENE-DB human TR gene sequences so that V and J genes could be assigned. A later analysis assigned CDR3 sequences and most-parsimonious VDJ recombination scenarios with the TCRdist pipeline. In a later analysis, each TCR beta chain was defined by its CDR3 amino acid sequence together with its V-gene family, and reads without a unique V-gene family were excluded. In a later analysis, 500 to 650 highly shared, low-generation-probability nucleotide sequences were removed to address suspected cross-contamination and a sequencing artifact. A later analysis calculated a clonal expansion index for each public chain from normalized within-repertoire ranks of inferred template counts. In a later analysis, generation probabilities were computed using a VDJ recombination model fitted to out-of-frame rearrangements, and the results were checked against IGoR. In a later analysis, hypergeometric tests were used to score TCR-TCR, TCR-HLA and TCR-CMV co-occurrence, with a repertoire-size bias correction applied to TCR pairs. To estimate false discovery rates, a later analysis permuted the HLA or CMV assignments 20 times. In a later analysis, co-occurring TCRs were grouped with DBSCAN, and TCRdist sequence similarity was added when clustering was performed within HLA-allele-positive subsets. Repertoires with fewer than 30,000 or more than 120,000 public chains, plus five repertoires with anomalous nucleotide sharing, were excluded from co-occurrence clustering. TCRdb stores this immuneACCESS table with in-frame sequences only. Part of the clones is absent; in the studies checked, under half of the shortfall reflects unresolved V genes, and no reason is known for the rest. The V and J calls and clone size come from that table; D and trimming were worked out from the DNA. This sample is represented by more than 70,000 clones; about 70% of them were singletons. Roughly 9.8% of the sample is held by the ten biggest clonotypes.

Trimming removed 4 bases from V and 2 bases from J; the gene matches leave 5 bases unexplained. The CDR3 runs 14 residues from the cysteine to the phenylalanine. The entry retains the CDR3 DNA only, 42 bases that are in frame from base 1. CDR1 and CDR2 are drawn from the germline V gene: SGHRS, YFSETQ. In this chain, TRBV5-1 is recombined with TRBJ2-7; TRBD1 matches 8 bases in the middle. This receptor was obtained from a woman aged 45-59 years in good health and CMV-seropositive. Input material: PBMCs. The nucleotide sequence is TGCGCCAGCAGCAAAGGGACAGGCCCCTACGAGCAGTACTTC. Translated, it gives CASSKGTGPYEQYF.